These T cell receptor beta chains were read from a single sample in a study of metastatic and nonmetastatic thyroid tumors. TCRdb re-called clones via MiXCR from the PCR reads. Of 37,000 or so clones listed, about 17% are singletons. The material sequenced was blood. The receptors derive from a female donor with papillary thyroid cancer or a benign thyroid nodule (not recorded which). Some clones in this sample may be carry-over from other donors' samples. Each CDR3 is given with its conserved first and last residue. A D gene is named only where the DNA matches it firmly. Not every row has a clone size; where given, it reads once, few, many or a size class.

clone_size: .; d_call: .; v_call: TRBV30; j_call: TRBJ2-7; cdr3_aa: CAWCPTGVSYEQYF; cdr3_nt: TGTGCCTGGTGTCCGACGGGCGTATCCTACGAGCAGTACTTC
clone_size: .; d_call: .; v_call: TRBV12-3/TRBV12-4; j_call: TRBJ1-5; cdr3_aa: CASSPTPSNKPQHF; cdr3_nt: TGTGCCAGCAGCCCGACACCTAGCAATAAGCCCCAGCATTTT
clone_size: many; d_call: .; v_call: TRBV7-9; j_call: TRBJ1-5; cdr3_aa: CASSLAGTVNQPQHF; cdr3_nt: TGTGCCAGCAGCTTAGCCGGGACGGTGAATCAGCCCCAGCATTTT
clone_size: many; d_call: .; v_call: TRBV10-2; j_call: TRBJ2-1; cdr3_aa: CASTDWTPPGSSYNEQFF; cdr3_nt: TGCGCCAGCACTGATTGGACACCTCCTGGGAGCTCCTACAATGAGCAGTTCTTC
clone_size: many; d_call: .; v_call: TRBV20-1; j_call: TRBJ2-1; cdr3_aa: CSARGGYNEQFF; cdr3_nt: TGCAGTGCTAGAGGGGGGTACAATGAGCAGTTCTTC
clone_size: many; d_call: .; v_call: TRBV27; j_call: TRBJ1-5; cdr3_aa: CASSFSSAQGQPQHF; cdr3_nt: TGTGCCAGCAGTTTCAGTTCGGCGCAGGGTCAGCCCCAGCATTTT
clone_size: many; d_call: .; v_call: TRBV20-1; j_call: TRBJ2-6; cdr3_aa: CSAPRLGKKGSGANVLTF; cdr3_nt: TGCAGTGCTCCCCGTCTCGGGAAAAAGGGCTCTGGGGCCAACGTCCTGACTTTC
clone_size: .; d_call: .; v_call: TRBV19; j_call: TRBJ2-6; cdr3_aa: CASSIRAGVIGANVLTF; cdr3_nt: TGTGCCAGTAGTATTAGGGCAGGGGTTATTGGGGCCAACGTCCTGACTTTC
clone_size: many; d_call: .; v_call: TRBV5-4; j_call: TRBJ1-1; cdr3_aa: CASSLSGRGSNTEAFF; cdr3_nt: TGTGCCAGCAGCTTGTCGGGAAGGGGGTCGAACACTGAAGCTTTCTTT
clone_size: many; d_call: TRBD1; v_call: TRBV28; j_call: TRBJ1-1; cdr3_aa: CASSTGTGRTEAFF; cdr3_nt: TGTGCCAGCAGTACGGGGACAGGGAGGACTGAAGCTTTCTTT
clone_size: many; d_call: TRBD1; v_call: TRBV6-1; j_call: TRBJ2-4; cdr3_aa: CASRPGTDIAKNIQYF; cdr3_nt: TGTGCCAGCAGGCCCGGGACAGATATAGCCAAAAACATTCAGTACTTC
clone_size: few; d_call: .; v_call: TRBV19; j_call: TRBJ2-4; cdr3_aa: CASSRSLRDIHYF; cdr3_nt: TGTGCCAGTAGTCGGTCCCTCCGGGACATTCATTACTTC
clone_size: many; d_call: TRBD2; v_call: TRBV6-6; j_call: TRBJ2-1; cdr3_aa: CATRGLAGETSYNEQFF; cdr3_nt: TGTGCCACGCGGGGACTAGCGGGAGAAACGTCCTACAATGAGCAGTTCTTC
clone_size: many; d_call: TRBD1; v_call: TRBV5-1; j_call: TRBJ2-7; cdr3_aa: CASSSQGASYEQYF; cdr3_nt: TGCGCCAGCAGCTCACAGGGGGCCTCCTACGAGCAGTACTTC
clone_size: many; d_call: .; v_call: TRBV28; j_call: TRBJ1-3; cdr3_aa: CASSLLRVSGNTIYF; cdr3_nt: TGTGCCAGCAGTTTATTAAGGGTCTCTGGAAACACCATATATTTT
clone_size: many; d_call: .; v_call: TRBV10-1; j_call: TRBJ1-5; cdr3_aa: CASSESGQPQHF; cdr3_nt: TGCGCCAGCAGTGAGTCAGGTCAGCCCCAGCATTTT
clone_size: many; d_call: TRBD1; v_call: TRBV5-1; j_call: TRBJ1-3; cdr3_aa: CASSVGWTGSGNTIYF; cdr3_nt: TGCGCCAGCAGCGTGGGATGGACAGGGTCTGGAAACACCATATATTTT
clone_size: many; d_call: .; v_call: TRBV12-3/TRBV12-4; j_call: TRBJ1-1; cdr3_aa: CASSERTVTTEAFF; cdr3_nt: TGTGCCAGCAGTGAGCGGACAGTAACCACTGAAGCTTTCTTT
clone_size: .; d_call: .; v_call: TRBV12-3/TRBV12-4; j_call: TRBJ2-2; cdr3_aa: CASSFWMVRGRAGELFF; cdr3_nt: TGTGCCAGCTCGTTTTGGATGGTCAGGGGTCGAGCCGGGGAGCTGTTTTTT
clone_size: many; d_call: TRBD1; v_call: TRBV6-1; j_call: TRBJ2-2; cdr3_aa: CASRRQGAIGELFF; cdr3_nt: TGTGCCAGCAGAAGACAGGGGGCGATCGGGGAGCTGTTTTTT
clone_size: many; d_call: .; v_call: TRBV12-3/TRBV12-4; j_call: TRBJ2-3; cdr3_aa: CASSWGDTQYF; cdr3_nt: TGTGCCAGCAGTTGGGGGGATACGCAGTATTTT
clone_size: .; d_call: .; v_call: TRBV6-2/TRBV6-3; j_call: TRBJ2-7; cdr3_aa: CASIKTNYYEQYF; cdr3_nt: TGTGCCAGCATCAAGACCAACTACTACGAGCAGTACTTC
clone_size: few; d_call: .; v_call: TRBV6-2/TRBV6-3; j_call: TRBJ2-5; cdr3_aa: CASRRAGVVETQYF; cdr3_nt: TGTGCCAGCAGGCGGGCTGGCGTTGTAGAGACCCAGTACTTC
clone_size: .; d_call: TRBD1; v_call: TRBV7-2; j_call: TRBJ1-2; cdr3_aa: CASRESTGGRSGYTF; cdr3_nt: TGTGCCAGCAGGGAATCAACAGGGGGTCGCAGTGGATACACATTC
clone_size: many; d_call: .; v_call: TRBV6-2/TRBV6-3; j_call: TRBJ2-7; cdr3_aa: CASSSGPYTYEQYF; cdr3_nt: TGTGCCAGCAGTTCAGGGCCCTATACCTACGAGCAGTACTTC
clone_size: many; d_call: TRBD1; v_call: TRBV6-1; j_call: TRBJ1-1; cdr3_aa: CASSAGGLENTEAFF; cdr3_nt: TGTGCCAGCAGTGCAGGGGGATTGGAGAACACTGAAGCTTTCTTT
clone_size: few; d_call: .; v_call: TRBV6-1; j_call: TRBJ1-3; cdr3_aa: CASLPMGGSGNTIYF; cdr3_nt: TGTGCCAGCCTACCGATGGGCGGCTCTGGAAACACCATATATTTT
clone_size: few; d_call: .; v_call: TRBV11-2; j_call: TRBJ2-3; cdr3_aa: CASSFKPDLDTQYF; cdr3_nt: TGTGCCAGCAGCTTCAAACCCGACCTCGATACGCAGTATTTT
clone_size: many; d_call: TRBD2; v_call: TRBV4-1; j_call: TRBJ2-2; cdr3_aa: CASSQLAGGATGELFF; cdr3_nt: TGCGCCAGCAGCCAACTAGCGGGGGGGGCCACCGGGGAGCTGTTTTTT
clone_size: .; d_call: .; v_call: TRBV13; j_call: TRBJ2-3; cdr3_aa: CASSLFQGYTDTQYF; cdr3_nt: TGTGCCAGCAGCTTATTTCAGGGGTACACAGATACGCAGTATTTT
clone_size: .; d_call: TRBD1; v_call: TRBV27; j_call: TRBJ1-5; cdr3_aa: CASHDTPGQGGSNQPQHF; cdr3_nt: TGTGCCAGCCACGATACTCCGGGACAGGGAGGAAGCAATCAGCCCCAGCATTTT
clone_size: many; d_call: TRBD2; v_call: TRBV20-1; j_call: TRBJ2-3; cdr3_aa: CSAKGLAATDTQYF; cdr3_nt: TGCAGTGCCAAAGGTCTAGCGGCGACAGATACGCAGTATTTT
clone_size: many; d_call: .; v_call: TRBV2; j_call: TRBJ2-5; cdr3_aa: CASSEFIVSQETQYF; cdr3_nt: TGTGCCAGCAGTGAATTTATCGTCAGCCAAGAGACCCAGTACTTC
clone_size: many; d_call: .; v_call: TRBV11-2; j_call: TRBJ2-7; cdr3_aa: CASSPGTTGREQYF; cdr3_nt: TGTGCCAGCTCCCCAGGGACCACTGGTCGGGAGCAGTACTTC
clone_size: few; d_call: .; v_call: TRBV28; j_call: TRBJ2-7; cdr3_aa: CVSSQVQGVHEQYF; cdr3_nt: TGTGTCAGCAGTCAAGTACAGGGTGTCCACGAGCAGTACTTC
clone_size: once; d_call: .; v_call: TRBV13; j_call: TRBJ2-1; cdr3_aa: CASSYSGPWSSYNEQFF; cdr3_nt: TGTGCCAGCAGCTACTCGGGACCTTGGAGCTCCTACAATGAGCAGTTCTTC